These 21 T cell receptor beta chains share one sample of origin, sequenced in a study of cytomegalovirus exposure and HLA in healthy donors. A multiplex PCR was run with 60 Vbeta primers and 13 Jbeta primers. TCRdb's table, derived via immunoSEQ multiplex PCR, lists solely in-frame clones and lacks some. The sample records roughly 250,000 clones, roughly two thirds being singletons. What was sequenced was PBMCs. Every receptor here comes from a female donor in good health and CMV-seronegative.

CDR3 region: CASSLQRTGRNTEAFF. DNA of the CDR3: TGTGCCAGCAGCTTACAAAGGACAGGGCGGAACACTGAAGCTTTCTTT. The J gene is TRBJ1-1, the V gene TRBV7-9; 8 nucleotides line up with TRBD1. V shed 2 bases and J 1 base; nucleotides not matched to a gene: 6. This CDR3 contains 16 residues. The germline gives CDR1 SEHNR, CDR2 FQNEAQ (reference sequence).

This chain connects TRBV18 to TRBJ2-3; 9 bases are a match to TRBD2. Trimming cost V 5 bases and J 2 bases; bases outside gene matches: 8. Germline CDR1 KGHSH, CDR2 LQKENI. This CDR3 comprises 16 residues. The CDR3 DNA is TGTGCCAGCTCATTCTTAGCGGGAGCCTCCACAGATACGCAGTATTTT. It is translated as CASSFLAGASTDTQYF.

This clone was seen only a few times. V gene TRBV28 combines with J gene TRBJ2-7, with D perhaps TRBD1 (6 bases). Germline V gives CDR1 MDHEN, CDR2 SYDVKM. Trimming took off 6 bases at V and 2 bases at J, with 8 bases between the two ends. This CDR3 has 12 amino acids. CDR3 in DNA: TGTGCCAGCAGCCGGACAGCCTACGAGCAGTACTTC. Translation gives CASSRTAYEQYF.

In this sample, this clone turned up a few times. The J gene is TRBJ1-4, the V gene TRBV4-1; D not certain. V gave up 1 base and J gave up 7 bases, with 7 bases separating them. The germline V gene encodes CDR1 MGHRA and CDR2 YSYEKL. The CDR3 has 13 amino acids. The CDR3 DNA reads as TGCGCCAGCAGCCAAGTTTACGGTGAAAAACTGTTTTTT. Protein sequence: CASSQVYGEKLFF.

The CDR3 bases are TGTGCCAGTGCACCGGGACTGACAAATGAGCAGTTCTTC. Protein sequence: CASAPGLTNEQFF. This chain uses TRBV19 with TRBJ2-1; tentative D call: TRBD2 (6 bases). Germline V gene lookup returns CDR1 LNHDA and CDR2 SQIVND (reference sequence). Trimming removed 8 bases from V and 7 bases from J, with 15 bases in between. There are 13 residues in the CDR3.

This chain connects TRBV29-1 to TRBJ2-1; D call uncertain. The CDR3 is 11 amino acids. Looked up from germline, CDR1 is SQVTM and CDR2 is ANQGSEA. V dropped 2 bases and J dropped 7 bases, with 6 bases sitting between them. The CDR3 DNA reads as TGCAGCGTTGAACGGTGGAATGAGCAGTTCTTC. It translates to CSVERWNEQFF.

V usage is TRBV2 and J usage is TRBJ1-1; a possible D gene is TRBD1 (5 bases). CDR1 is SNHLY and CDR2 is FYNNEI in the germline V gene. This CDR3 has 13 residues. V was trimmed by 6 bases and J by 5 bases, leaving 13 bases between them. CDR3 residues: CASSATRATEAFF. Here the CDR3 DNA reads TGTGCCAGCAGCGCCACCAGGGCTACTGAAGCTTTCTTT. The whole variable domain, filled in from reference TRBV2 and TRBJ1-1, reads EPEVTQTPSHQVTQMGQEVILRCVPISNHLYFYWYRQILGQKVEFLVSFYNNEISEKSEIFDDQFSVERPDGSNFTLKIRSTKLEDSAMYFCASSATRATEAFFGQGTRLTVV.

The chain links TRBV4-2 to TRBJ2-7, with 13 bases lining up with TRBD2. CDR1 is LGHNA, CDR2 YNFKEQ, per germline. The CDR3 consists of 17 residues. J lost 7 bases, V lost 2 bases, and 11 bases had no gene match. CDR3 sequence: CASSQSGLAGLLGEQYF. The CDR3 DNA sequence: TGTGCCAGCAGCCAATCGGGACTAGCGGGATTGTTGGGTGAGCAGTACTTC.

The chain links TRBV14 to TRBJ2-1, with 10 positions matching TRBD1. Germline V gene lookup returns CDR1 SGHDN and CDR2 FVKESK. Trimming cost V 5 bases and J 7 bases; bases outside gene matches: 20. The CDR3 has 19 amino acids. As DNA, the CDR3 is TGTGCCAGCAGCAGCTATACCGAATCGGGACAGGGGAGGCGGAATGAGCAGTTCTTC. Translated: CASSSYTESGQGRRNEQFF.

The V call is TRBV9, the J call TRBJ2-7; 9 bases map to TRBD2. V lost 0 bases to trimming and J lost 5 bases; unmatched junction nucleotides: 6. Per the germline V gene, CDR1 is SGDLS and CDR2 is YYNGEE. The CDR3 sequence is 15 residues long. CDR3 in DNA: TGTGCCAGCAGCGTAGAGGGACTAGCCCTCAACGAGCAGTACTTC. Its translation: CASSVEGLALNEQYF.

The CDR3 reads CASSQGIPAGGEQYF. The CDR3 DNA is TGTGCCAGCAGCCAAGGGATTCCAGCGGGAGGCGAGCAGTACTTC. This rearrangement joins TRBV4-2 to TRBJ2-7; 9 bases match TRBD2. Looked up from germline, CDR1 is LGHNA and CDR2 is YNFKEQ. After removal of 1 base from V and 6 bases from J, the junction contained 7 bases not matched to a gene. This CDR3 has 15 amino acids.

This rearrangement joins TRBV10-3 to TRBJ2-3; a weak D match, TRBD2 (5 bases). The germline gives CDR1 ENHRY, CDR2 SYGVKD. V was trimmed by 4 bases and J by 6 bases, leaving 8 bases between them. This CDR3 has 12 amino acids. CDR3 nucleotide sequence: TGTGCCATCAGTGCCAGAGGGGATACGCAGTATTTT. This codes for CAISARGDTQYF.

This clone was counted once. V is TRBV11-2 and J is TRBJ2-6; D possibly corresponds to TRBD1 (7 bases). Germline loops: CDR1 SGHAT, CDR2 FQNNGV. Trimming took 1 base from V and 1 from J, leaving 14 bases between them. The CDR3 contains 18 residues. For the CDR3, the DNA is TGTGCCAGCAGCTTAGGGCCAGGGGGGATGTCTGGGGCCAACGTCCTGACTTTC. Its translation is CASSLGPGGMSGANVLTF.

V and J are TRBV19 and TRBJ2-1; weak D call: TRBD1 (5 bases). Trimming cost V 1 base and J 4 bases, with 17 bases left between them. The CDR3 is made up of 17 amino acids. CDR1 and CDR2 (germline): LNHDA, SQIVND (reference sequence). In nucleotides, the CDR3 is TGTGCCAGTAGTATAGGGGCAGGGCCTATCTCTTACAATGAGCAGTTCTTC. This codes for CASSIGAGPISYNEQFF. The variable domain in full, completed from reference TRBV19 and TRBJ2-1, reads DGGITQSPKYLFRKEGQNVTLSCEQNLNHDAMYWYRQDPGQGLRLIYYSQIVNDFQKGDIAEGYSVSREKKESFPLTVTSAQKNPTAFYLCASSIGAGPISYNEQFFGPGTRLTVL.

This clone was observed a single time. The chain combines TRBV5-1 with TRBJ2-5; D call uncertain. The CDR3 loop spans 12 amino acids. V was pared by 4 bases and J by 5 bases, with 9 bases between. Germline V gene lookup returns CDR1 SGHRS and CDR2 YFSETQ. The CDR3 sequence: CASSVTRETQYF. As DNA, the CDR3 is TGCGCCAGCAGCGTGACACGGGAGACCCAGTACTTC.

The chain carries TRBV6-5 and TRBJ2-7, with D possibly TRBD1 on 6 matching bases. V gave up 4 bases and J gave up 2 bases, with 15 bases separating them. The CDR3 is 15 amino acids. Germline V CDR1 and CDR2: MNHEY, SVGAGI. The CDR3 bases are TGTGCCAGCAGTTCTACAAGGGACAAGCCCTACGAGCAGTACTTC. Its protein is CASSSTRDKPYEQYF.

This chain links TRBV6-5 with TRBJ2-7; 8 bases fit TRBD2. With 4 bases clipped from V and 3 bases from J, the junction kept 8 bases outside the gene matches. Per germline, CDR1 MNHEY and CDR2 SVGAGI. The CDR3 runs to 15 residues. CDR3 nucleotide sequence: TGTGCCAGCAGTTGGACAACCGGGACTAGCTACGAGCAGTACTTC. This sequence encodes CASSWTTGTSYEQYF.

V gene TRBV7-7 combines with J gene TRBJ2-5; D unclear. V was shortened by 5 bases and J by 4 bases, with 17 bases between the two germline ends. The CDR3 loop spans 15 amino acids. The germline gives CDR1 SSHAT, CDR2 FNYEAQ (reference sequence). CDR3 DNA sequence: TGTGCCAGCAGCCCAGGCCCCTTCAGTGGAGAGACCCAGTACTTC. The encoded protein is CASSPGPFSGETQYF.

V is TRBV21-1 and J is TRBJ2-3; the table's D call, TRBD2, was not checked against the DNA. TRBV21-1 is a known pseudogene. The CDR3 has 15 amino acids. CDR3 amino acids: CASPTYEDSRDTQYF. The CDR3 nucleotides are TGTGCCAGCCCTACATATGAAGACTCTCGGGATACGCAGTATTTT.

This chain uses TRBV11-3 with TRBJ2-2, with 11 bases fitting TRBD2. There are 15 residues in the CDR3. The V gene end was trimmed by 5 bases and the J gene end by 6 bases; junction bases not matched to a gene: 5. Looked up from germline, CDR1 is SGHNT and CDR2 is YENEEA. The CDR3 sequence is CASSPIAGGAGELFF. CDR3 nucleotides: TGTGCCAGCAGCCCCATAGCGGGAGGGGCCGGGGAGCTGTTTTTT.

The chain carries TRBV6-1 and TRBJ2-2; D unclear. V lost 8 bases and J 6 bases, leaving 13 bases between the germline ends. CDR3 length equals 13 residues. The germline gives CDR1 MNHNS, CDR2 SASEGT. CDR3 sequence reads: CASSSQVSGELFF. The CDR3 nucleotides are TGTGCCAGCTCGAGCCAGGTGTCCGGGGAGCTGTTTTTT.